This T cell receptor beta chain is from a study of blood T cell repertoires in COVID-19 (dated by TCRdb to 2019 to 2021). Background on the whole study: The collaborator samples originated in the United States, Italy and Spain and spanned the acute and convalescent phases of COVID-19. The prospective study material was composed of cDNA or gDNA derived from T cells, B-cell-depleted T cells, or PBMCs. Samples came from the ongoing ImmuneRACE study (first 160 participants) plus 1,254 subjects from 6 global collaborators. HLA class I and class II types, where available, came from metadata supplied by the sample provider rather than from assay-based typing. The repertoires were released in a freely available public database intended as a resource for research on the immune response to SARS-CoV-2. The sample metadata nearly always contained a de-identified subject ID, COVID-19 status, age in years and sex. Deeply sampled blood TCRbeta repertoires from subjects exposed to, actively infected with, or recovered from COVID-19 were included in the dataset.

Collaborating institutions collected whole blood in K2EDTA tubes following their own protocols. For TCRbeta analysis, collaborators shipped samples in one of three forms: frozen whole blood, isolated PBMCs, or DNA extracted from either of those sample types. TCRbeta CDR3 regions were amplified from genomic DNA by means of the immunoSEQ Assay, a bias-controlled multiplex PCR. On the study's bioinformatics: The number of nucleated cells in each sample was estimated from the amplification of reference gene primers within the assay. To quantify the absolute abundance of each unique TCRbeta CDR3 rearrangement, sequence reads were collapsed and filtered. For each sample, productive Simpson clonality was calculated as the square root of Simpson's diversity index across productive rearrangements. TCRdb provides this immuneACCESS table in a form limited to in-frame rearrangements. Some clones are lacking; in checked studies, under half of them reflect an unresolved V gene, and why the rest are absent is not known. The DNA gave D and trimming, while V, J and clone size come from that table. This sample comprises roughly 160,000 clones, roughly nine tenths of them detected only once. Approximately 0.5% of the sample goes to the ten largest clones.

Paper-wide results and their limitations: The quantity of clinical and demographic metadata differed by source and by participant and was supplied without curation.

Of note for this clone: What this receptor recognizes is not known. No per-base quality is available; no much larger clone lies one base away.

The germline V gene specifies SGDLS as CDR1 and YYNGEE as CDR2. For this chain, trimming is 3 bases at the V end and 8 bases at the J end, and the number of junction bases without a gene match is 13. There are 16 amino acids in the CDR3, from cysteine to phenylalanine inclusive. Of all the DNA, just the CDR3 is kept, 48 bases in frame from base 1. The sample was peripheral blood. This receptor was identified in a man between 50 and 59 years old with acute or convalescent COVID-19. The chain links TRBV9 with TRBJ1-4; the central 7 bases match TRBD1. Read as DNA, the sequence is TGTGCCAGCAGCGCTAATACAGGGGTCGGATTGGAAAAACTGTTTTTT. Its amino acids are CASSANTGVGLEKLFF.